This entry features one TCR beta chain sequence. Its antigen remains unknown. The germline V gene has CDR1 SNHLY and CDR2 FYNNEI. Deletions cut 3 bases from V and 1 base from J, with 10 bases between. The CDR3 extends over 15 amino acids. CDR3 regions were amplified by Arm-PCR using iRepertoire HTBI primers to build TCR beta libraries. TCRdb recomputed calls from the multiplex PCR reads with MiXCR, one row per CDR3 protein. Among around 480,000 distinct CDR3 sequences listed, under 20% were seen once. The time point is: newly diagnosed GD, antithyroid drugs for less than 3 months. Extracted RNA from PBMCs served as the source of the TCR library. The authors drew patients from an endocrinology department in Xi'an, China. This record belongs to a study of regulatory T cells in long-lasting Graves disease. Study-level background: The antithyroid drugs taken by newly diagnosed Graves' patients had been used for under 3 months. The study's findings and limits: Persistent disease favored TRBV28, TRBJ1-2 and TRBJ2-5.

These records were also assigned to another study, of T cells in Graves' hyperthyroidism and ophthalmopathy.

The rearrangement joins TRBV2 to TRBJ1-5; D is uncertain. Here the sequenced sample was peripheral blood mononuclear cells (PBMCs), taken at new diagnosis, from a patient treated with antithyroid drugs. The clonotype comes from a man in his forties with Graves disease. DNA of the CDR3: TGTGCCAGCAGTGATCCGAGTGTGAGCAATCAGCCCCAGCATTTT. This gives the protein CASSDPSVSNQPQHF.